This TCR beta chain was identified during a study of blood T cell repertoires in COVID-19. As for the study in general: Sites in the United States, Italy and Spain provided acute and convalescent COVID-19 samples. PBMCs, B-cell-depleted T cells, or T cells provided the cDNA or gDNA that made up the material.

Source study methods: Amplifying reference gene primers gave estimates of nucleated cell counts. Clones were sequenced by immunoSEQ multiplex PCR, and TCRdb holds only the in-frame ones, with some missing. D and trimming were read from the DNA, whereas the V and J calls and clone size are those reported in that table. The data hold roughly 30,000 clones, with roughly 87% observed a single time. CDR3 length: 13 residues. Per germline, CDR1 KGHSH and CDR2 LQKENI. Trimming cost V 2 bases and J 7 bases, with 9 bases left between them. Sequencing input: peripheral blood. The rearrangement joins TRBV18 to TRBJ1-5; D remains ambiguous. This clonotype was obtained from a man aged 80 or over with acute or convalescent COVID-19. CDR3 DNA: TGTGCCAGCTCACCAGGGGAGGACCAGCCCCAGCATTTT. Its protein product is CASSPGEDQPQHF.